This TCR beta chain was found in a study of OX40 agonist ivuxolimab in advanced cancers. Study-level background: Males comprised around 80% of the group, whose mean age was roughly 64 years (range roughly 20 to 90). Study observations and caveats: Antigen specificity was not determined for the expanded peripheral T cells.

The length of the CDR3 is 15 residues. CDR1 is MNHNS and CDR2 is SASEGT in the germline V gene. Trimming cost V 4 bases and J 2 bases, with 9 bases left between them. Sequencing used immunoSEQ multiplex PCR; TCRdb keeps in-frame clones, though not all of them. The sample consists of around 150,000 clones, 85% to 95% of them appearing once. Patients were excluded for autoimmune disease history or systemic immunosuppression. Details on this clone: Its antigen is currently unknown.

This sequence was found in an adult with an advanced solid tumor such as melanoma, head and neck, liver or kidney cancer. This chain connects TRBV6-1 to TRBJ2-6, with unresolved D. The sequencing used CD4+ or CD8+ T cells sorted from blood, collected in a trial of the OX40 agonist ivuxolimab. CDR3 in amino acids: CASSVRVPGANVLTF. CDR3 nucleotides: TGTGCCAGCAGTGTCCGAGTGCCTGGGGCCAACGTCCTGACTTTC.